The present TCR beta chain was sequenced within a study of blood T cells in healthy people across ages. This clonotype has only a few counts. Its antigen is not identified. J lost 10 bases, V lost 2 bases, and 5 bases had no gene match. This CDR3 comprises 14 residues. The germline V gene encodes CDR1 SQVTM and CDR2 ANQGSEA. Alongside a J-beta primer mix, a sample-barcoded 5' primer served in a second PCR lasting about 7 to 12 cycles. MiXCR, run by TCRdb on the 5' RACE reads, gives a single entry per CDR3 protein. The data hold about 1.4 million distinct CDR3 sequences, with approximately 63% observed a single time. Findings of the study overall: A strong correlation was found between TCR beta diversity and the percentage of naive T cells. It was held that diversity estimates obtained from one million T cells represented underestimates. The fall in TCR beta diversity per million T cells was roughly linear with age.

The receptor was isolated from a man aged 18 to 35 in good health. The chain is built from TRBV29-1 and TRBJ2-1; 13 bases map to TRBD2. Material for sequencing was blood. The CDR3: CSVERGLAGQEQFF. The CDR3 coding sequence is TGCAGCGTTGAAAGGGGACTAGCGGGACAGGAGCAGTTCTTC.